One TCR beta chain is described in this entry. Its antigen is unidentified. Germline assignment: CDR1 SGHTA and CDR2 FQGNSA. This CDR3 contains 14 residues. V dropped 8 bases and J dropped 5 bases, with 19 bases sitting between them. Approximately 9 milliliters of peripheral blood were drawn from each donor into EDTA-treated tubes. These data originate in a study of blood T cells in healthy people across ages. A J-beta primer mix and a sample-barcoded 5' primer were used in a second PCR of about 7 to 12 cycles. TCRdb fed the 5' RACE reads into MiXCR, producing one record per CDR3 protein. In the table there are 780,000 or so distinct CDR3 sequences, 45% to 70% of which are singletons. Study-wide findings and caveats: Donors of long life had a larger count of naive CD4+ cells and greater diversity than aged donors. Underestimates were what the diversity estimates from one million T cells were considered to be.

The TCR sequence derives from a man in his forties in good health. The sequenced sample consisted of blood. The genes are TRBV7-2 and TRBJ2-7, with D possibly matching TRBD1 (5 bases). In DNA form, the CDR3 reads TGTGCCAGCGGCCCCACGCAGGGTACCCACGAGCAGTACTTC. The encoded protein is CASGPTQGTHEQYF.